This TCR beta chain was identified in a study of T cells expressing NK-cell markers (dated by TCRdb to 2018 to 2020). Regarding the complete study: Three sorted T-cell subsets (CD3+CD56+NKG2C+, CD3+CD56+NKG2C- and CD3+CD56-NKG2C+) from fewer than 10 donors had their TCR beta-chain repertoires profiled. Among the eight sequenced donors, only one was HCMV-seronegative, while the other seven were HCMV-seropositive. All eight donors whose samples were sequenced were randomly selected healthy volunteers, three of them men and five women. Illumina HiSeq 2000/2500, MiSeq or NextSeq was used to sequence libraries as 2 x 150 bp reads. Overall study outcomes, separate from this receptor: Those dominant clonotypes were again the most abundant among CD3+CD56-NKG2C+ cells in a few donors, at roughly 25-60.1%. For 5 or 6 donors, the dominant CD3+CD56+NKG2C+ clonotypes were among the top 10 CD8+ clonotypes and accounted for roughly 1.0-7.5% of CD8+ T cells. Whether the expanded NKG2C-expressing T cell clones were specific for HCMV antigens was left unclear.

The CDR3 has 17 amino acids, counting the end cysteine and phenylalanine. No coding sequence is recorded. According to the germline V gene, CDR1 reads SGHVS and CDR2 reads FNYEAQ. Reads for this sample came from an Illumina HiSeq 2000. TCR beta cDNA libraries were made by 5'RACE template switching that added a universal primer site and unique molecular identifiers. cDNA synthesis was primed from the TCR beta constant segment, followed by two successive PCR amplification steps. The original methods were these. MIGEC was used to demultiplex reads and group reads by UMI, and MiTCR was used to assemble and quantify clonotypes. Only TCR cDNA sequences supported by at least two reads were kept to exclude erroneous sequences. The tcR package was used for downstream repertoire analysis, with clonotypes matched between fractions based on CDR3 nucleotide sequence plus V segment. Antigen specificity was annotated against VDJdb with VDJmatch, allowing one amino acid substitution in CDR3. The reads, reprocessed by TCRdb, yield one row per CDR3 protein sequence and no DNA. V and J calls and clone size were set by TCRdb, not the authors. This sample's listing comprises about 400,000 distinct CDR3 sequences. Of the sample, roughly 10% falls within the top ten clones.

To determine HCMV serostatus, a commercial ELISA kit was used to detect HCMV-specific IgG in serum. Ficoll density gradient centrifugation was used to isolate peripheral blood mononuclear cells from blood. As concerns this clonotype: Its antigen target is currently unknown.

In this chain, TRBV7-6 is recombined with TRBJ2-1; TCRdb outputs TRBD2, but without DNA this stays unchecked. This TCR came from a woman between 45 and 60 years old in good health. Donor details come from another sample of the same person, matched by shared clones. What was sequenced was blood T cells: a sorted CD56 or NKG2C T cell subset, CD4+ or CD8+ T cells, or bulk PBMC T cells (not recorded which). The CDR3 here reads CASSPRLADSLRNEQFF. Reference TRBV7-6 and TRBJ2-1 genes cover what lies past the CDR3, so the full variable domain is GAGVSQSPRYKVTKRGQDVALRCDPISGHVSLYWYRQALGQGPEFLTYFNYEAQQDKSGLPNDRFSAERPEGSISTLTIQRTEQRDSAMYRCASSPRLADSLRNEQFFGPGTRLTVL.